The sequence of this T cell receptor beta chain was determined in a study of beta chain features in type 1 diabetes. Broader study findings: Patients showed naive, central memory and Treg TCRB repertoires that appeared more similar than those of healthy donors. All four CD4+ subsets of Type 1 diabetes patients contained TCRB CDR3s that were moderately but significantly shorter.

Every isolated RNA sample was fully reverse transcribed, so sequencing captured expressed TCRB transcripts. Measured with immunoSEQ multiplex PCR; TCRdb has only the in-frame clones, and not every one. The sample records some 150,000 clones, 10% to 15% being singletons. Ten or more counts support this clone. Its antigen is not known. Sorting gave populations that all exceeded 98% purity. The ends lost 4 bases at V and 3 bases at J; junction bases unmatched: 1. Per germline, CDR1 SQVTM and CDR2 ANQGSEA. The CDR3 loop spans 12 amino acids. The V call is TRBV29-1, the J call TRBJ2-5; the match to TRBD1 covers 8 bases. This TCR derives from a man aged 18 to 30 with type 1 diabetes. The material sequenced was central memory CD4+ T cells from blood. CDR3 sequence: CSVAGQEETQYF. As DNA, the CDR3 is TGCAGCGTTGCGGGACAGGAAGAGACCCAGTACTTC. The whole variable domain, filled in from reference TRBV29-1 and TRBJ2-5, reads SAVISQKPSRDICQRGTSLTIQCQVDSQVTMMFWYRQQPGQSLTLIATANQGSEATYESGFVIDKFPISRPNLTFSTLTVSNMSPEDSSIYLCSVAGQEETQYFGPGTRLLVL.